Following are 10 T cell receptor beta chains from one sample sequenced in a study of vaccination and CD4 T cells after COVID-19 (dated by TCRdb to between 2021 and 2024). The library relied on PCR. Sequencing relied on an Illumina iSeq 100. At the Johns Hopkins FTIC core, DNA from the cultured CD4+ T cells underwent TCR sequencing with the Oncomine TCR Beta short-read assay. TCRdb itself trimmed the public reads at Q25 with fastp, ran MiXCR and retained productive beta chains. Rows are combined by CDR3 protein, so each entry shows the most common genes and DNA. This sample gives about 13,000 distinct CDR3 sequences in total; roughly three fifths of them show up just once. In total, the top ten clones hold 11% of the sample. For these receptors, no antigen is known. The sample's treatment or condition label is to be understood as: approximately 9-day PBMC culture with coronavirus spike peptide pools or control peptides (ViraFEST assay).

The sequenced sample consisted of CD4+ T cells from blood, cultured in vitro. These receptor sequences come from a human donor who had recovered from COVID-19.

The J gene is TRBJ2-3, the V gene TRBV19, with D possibly being TRBD1 or TRBD2 (6 bases each). Germline V gene lookup returns CDR1 LNHDA and CDR2 SQIVND (reference sequence). With 10 bases removed from V and 3 bases from J, the gap between germline ends came to 26 bases. This CDR3 spans 17 amino acids. The CDR3 bases are TGTGCCACCAACGAAGGTCTGGGGGGCCTTGGAACAGATACGCAGTATTTT. This codes for CATNEGLGGLGTDTQYF.

Only a few counts were recorded for this clonotype. The V gene is TRBV6-5, the J gene TRBJ2-3; 7 bases match TRBD2. The ends lost 2 bases at V and 3 bases at J; junction bases unmatched: 5. The CDR3 runs 15 residues. CDR1 is MNHEY and CDR2 is SVGAGI in the germline V gene. CDR3 bases: TGTGCCAGCAGTTACGGCGCGGGAGAAACAGATACGCAGTATTTT. Encoded protein: CASSYGAGETDTQYF.

The chain combines TRBV20-1 with TRBJ2-5, with a weak D call TRBD1 (5 bases). Germline loops: CDR1 DFQATT, CDR2 SNEGSKA (reference sequence). The CDR3 spans 15 residues. V lost 3 bases and J lost 0, with 14 bases in between. The CDR3 is CSASPMTVYQETQYF. CDR3 DNA: TGCAGTGCTAGTCCCATGACAGTGTACCAAGAGACCCAGTACTTC.

This chain joins TRBV7-9 and TRBJ1-6; no clear D. CDR3 length: 16 amino acids. V lost 2 bases and J lost 6, with 14 bases in between. Germline CDR1 SEHNR, CDR2 FQNEAQ (reference sequence). CDR3 sequence reads: CASSLIPLARNSPLHF. The CDR3 DNA reads as TGTGCCAGCAGCTTAATTCCGCTAGCCCGTAATTCACCCCTCCACTTT. The variable domain in full, with the rest retrieved from reference TRBV7-9 and TRBJ1-6, is DTGVSQNPRHKITKRGQNVTFRCDPISEHNRLYWYRQTLGQGPEFLTYFQNEAQLEKSRLLSDRFSAERPKGSFSTLEIQRTEQGDSAMYLCASSLIPLARNSPLHFGNGTRLTVT.

This clonotype showed up just a few times. The chain employs TRBV6-1 and TRBJ1-6; 7 nucleotides line up with TRBD1. The CDR3 is 13 amino acids. V was pared by 6 bases and J by 10 bases, with 6 bases of the junction left unmatched. Germline loops: CDR1 MNHNS, CDR2 SASEGT. The CDR3 DNA reads as TGTGCCAGCAGATCTCAGGGGGGATCACCCCTCCACTTT. Translation gives CASRSQGGSPLHF.

This clonotype was detected a few times. This sequence joins TRBV10-2 and TRBJ1-1; D remains unclear. The CDR3 is 12 residues long. V was cut by 2 bases and J by 6 bases, with 7 bases left in between. Per germline, CDR1 WSHSY and CDR2 SAAADI. The CDR3 loop reads CASSEGSSEAFF. The CDR3 DNA reads TGCGCCAGCAGTGAGGGGAGTTCTGAAGCTTTCTTT.

The chain links TRBV10-3 to TRBJ1-2, with D possibly being TRBD1 (5 bases). Trimming left V 5 bases short and J 0 bases short, with 10 bases between. The CDR3 consists of 14 residues. CDR1 is ENHRY, CDR2 SYGVKD, per germline. In nucleotides, the CDR3 is TGTGCCATCAGTCAGAGGGGAGCTAACTATGGCTACACCTTC. Its protein product is CAISQRGANYGYTF.

The rearrangement links TRBV15 to TRBJ1-2; D is possibly TRBD1 (6 bases). CDR3 size: 14 residues. Trimming removed 0 bases from V and 5 bases from J, with 10 bases in between. In germline, CDR1 is LNHNV, CDR2 YYDKDF (reference sequence). Written as DNA, the CDR3 is TGTGCCACCAGCAGAGAAAGTACAGGGTATGGCTACACCTTC. This sequence encodes CATSRESTGYGYTF.

The V and J genes are TRBV10-3 and TRBJ2-7, with 12 bases aligning to TRBD2. The CDR3 has 17 residues. V shed 5 bases, J shed 7 bases, and the junction held 15 bases outside the gene matches. In germline, CDR1 is ENHRY, CDR2 SYGVKD. The CDR3 loop is CAISPGPGTSGRGEQYF. The CDR3 DNA follows: TGTGCCATCAGTCCCGGCCCCGGGACTAGCGGGCGGGGGGAGCAGTACTTC.

This clonotype has a handful of counts. The CDR3, as DNA: TGTGCCATCAGTGAGGCGTCAAACACTGAAGCTTTCTTT. Translation: CAISEASNTEAFF. This chain links TRBV10-3 with TRBJ1-1; D call uncertain. The germline CDR1 and CDR2 sequences are ENHRY and SYGVKD. The V end lost 2 bases, the J end lost 2 bases, and 6 bases lay between the germline ends. The CDR3 has 13 residues.